The TCR beta chain described here comes from a study of T cell responses to AZD1222 COVID-19 vaccine. Findings and caveats of the study: At study baseline, merely five or six AZD1222 recipients were seropositive. There were mostly white British donors and more females than males, and clonal diversity was possibly underestimated.

For this clone: What it recognizes is unknown.

CDR3 length: 16 amino acids. Trimming left V 2 bases short and J 2 bases short, with 15 bases between. Germline V gives CDR1 SGDLS, CDR2 YYNGEE. The protocol was immunoSEQ multiplex PCR, while the TCRdb copy is restricted to in-frame clones and leaves out a portion. The table records about 140,000 clones, 90% of them present only once. This chain uses TRBV9 with TRBJ2-3; tentative D call: TRBD2 (6 bases). This specimen was peripheral blood, taken on day 0 of AZD1222 vaccination. This sequence originates from an adult in good health. CDR3 in DNA: TGTGCCAGCAGCGTCGGAGGTGGACTACTCACAGATACGCAGTATTTT. It translates to CASSVGGGLLTDTQYF.